These 9 T cell receptor beta chains share one sample of origin, sequenced in a study of blood T cell repertoires in COVID-19. Repertoires were generated with immunoSEQ multiplex PCR, while TCRdb's copy carries only in-frame clones and drops some. Of 150,000 to 200,000 clones listed, 85% are singletons. Sequencing was carried out using peripheral blood. The receptor set was obtained from a human donor with acute or convalescent COVID-19. The donor label of this sample is uncertain.

The gene calls are TRBV28 and TRBJ2-3, with TRBD2 matching 15 bases. CDR3 length equals 18 residues. V trimming: 4 bases; J trimming: 5 bases; junction bases outside the gene matches: 10. Per germline, CDR1 MDHEN and CDR2 SYDVKM. The CDR3 region has the DNA TGTGCCAGCAGTTCCCCCCGAGGACTAGCGGGGGGGGTAGATACGCAGTATTTT. Its protein product is CASSSPRGLAGGVDTQYF.

The rearrangement joins TRBV5-6 to TRBJ1-5; D not certain. V lost 1 base and J lost 5, with 7 bases in between. CDR1 is SGHDT, CDR2 YYEEEE, per germline. The CDR3 consists of 13 residues. The CDR3 coding sequence is TGTGCCAGCAGCTTGTACGGGGATCAGCCCCAGCATTTT. Translation: CASSLYGDQPQHF.

V gene TRBV2 combines with J gene TRBJ2-4; the D is unclear. The ends were cut back, 1 base at V and 1 base at J, with 8 bases in the middle. CDR1 and CDR2 (germline): SNHLY, FYNNEI. This CDR3 comprises 15 residues. The CDR3 reads CASSEEIRAKNIQYF. CDR3 sequence (DNA): TGTGCCAGCAGTGAAGAAATTCGGGCCAAAAACATTCAGTACTTC.

This chain uses TRBV3-1 (or the pseudogene TRBV3-2) with TRBJ1-4; TRBD1 might be the D (5 bases). V gave up 4 bases and J gave up 3 bases, with 18 bases separating them. Looked up from germline, CDR1 is LGHDT and CDR2 is YNNKEL (reference sequence). The CDR3 consists of 17 residues. CDR3 amino acids: CASSLGRRETANEKLFF. CDR3 DNA sequence: TGTGCCAGCAGCCTGGGACGGAGGGAAACGGCTAATGAAAAACTGTTTTTT.

This clone occurred once. V is TRBV4-3 and J is TRBJ2-7, with D hard to call. V was trimmed by 0 bases and J by 4 bases, leaving 10 bases between them. Germline-derived CDR1 and CDR2 are LGHNA and YSLEER. The CDR3 extends over 14 amino acids. The CDR3 is CASSQDGRRYEQYF. The CDR3 bases are TGCGCCAGCAGCCAAGATGGTCGGAGATACGAGCAGTACTTC.

This clone was observed a few times. The V call is TRBV2, the J call TRBJ1-5; 7 nucleotides agree with TRBD1. This CDR3 is 15 amino acids long. Per the germline V gene, CDR1 is SNHLY and CDR2 is FYNNEI. V lost 6 bases to trimming and J lost 0 bases; unmatched junction nucleotides: 5. The CDR3: CASSKQGLSNQPQHF. The CDR3 DNA sequence: TGTGCCAGCAGCAAACAGGGGCTTAGCAATCAGCCCCAGCATTTT.

The chain links TRBV5-6 to TRBJ2-2, with TRBD1 identical over 8 bases. Germline CDR1 reads SGHDT; CDR2 reads YYEEEE. This CDR3 spans 17 amino acids. V gave up 4 bases and J gave up 7 bases; unmatched junction bases: 15. The CDR3 bases are TGTGCCAGCAGCCGAACCCCGGTGCAGGGGGCAGGCGGGGAGCTGTTTTTT. Protein: CASSRTPVQGAGGELFF.

The chain links TRBV9 to TRBJ2-2, with 8 positions matching TRBD1. Trimming took 4 bases from V and 4 from J; bases not matched to a gene: 9. CDR3 length: 16 residues. Germline loops: CDR1 SGDLS, CDR2 YYNGEE. The chain's CDR3 is CASSIRTGQGTGELFF. Written as DNA, the CDR3 is TGTGCCAGCAGCATTCGGACAGGGCAGGGCACCGGGGAGCTGTTTTTT. The full variable domain, in which reference TRBV9 and TRBJ2-2 provide the parts outside the CDR3, is DSGVTQTPKHLITATGQRVTLRCSPRSGDLSVYWYQQSLDQGLQFLIQYYNGEERAKGNILERFSAQQFPDLHSELNLSSLELGDSALYFCASSIRTGQGTGELFFGEGSRLTVL.

This chain uses TRBV15 with TRBJ1-1; D is uncertain. The V end was cut by 2 bases, the J end by 1 base, with 5 bases between. The CDR3 length is 13 residues. Per germline, CDR1 LNHNV and CDR2 YYDKDF (reference sequence). CDR3 amino acids: CATSRSENTEAFF. CDR3 coding DNA: TGTGCCACCAGCAGATCAGAGAACACTGAAGCTTTCTTT.